The subject of this entry is one TCR beta chain. As yet, its antigen is unknown. Germline-derived CDR1 and CDR2 are LNHDA and SQIVND (reference sequence). The CDR3 consists of 12 residues. V shed 7 bases and J shed 6 bases, with 10 bases lying between them. This sample stems from a study of T cell responses to AZD1222 COVID-19 vaccine. Study-wide points: Regions 160-218 and 743-854 dominated among vaccine-associated CD4 TCRs spanning spike. Samples come after the peak T cell response, not at day 14.

Sequencing was performed with immunoSEQ multiplex PCR; in TCRdb, only in-frame clones are kept and a portion is missing. The data hold fewer than 130,000 clones, with 94% observed a single time. The source of this sequence is an adult who received the AZD1222 COVID-19 vaccine. Sequenced material: peripheral blood, taken 28 days after the second AZD1222 dose. This chain connects TRBV19 to TRBJ1-5, with D possibly matching TRBD1 (5 bases). CDR3: CASTIGGQPQHF. The CDR3, as DNA: TGTGCCAGTACAATCGGGGGTCAGCCCCAGCATTTT.